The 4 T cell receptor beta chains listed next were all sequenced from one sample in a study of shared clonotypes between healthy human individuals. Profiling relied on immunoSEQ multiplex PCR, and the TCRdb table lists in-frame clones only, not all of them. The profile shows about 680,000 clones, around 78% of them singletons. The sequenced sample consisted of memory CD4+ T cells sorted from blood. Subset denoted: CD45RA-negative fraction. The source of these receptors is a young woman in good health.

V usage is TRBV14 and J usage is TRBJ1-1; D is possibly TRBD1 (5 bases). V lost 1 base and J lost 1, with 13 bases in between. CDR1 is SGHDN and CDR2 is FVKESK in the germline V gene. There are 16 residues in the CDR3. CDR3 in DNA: TGTGCCAGCAGCCAAGCGAGCAGAAGGGGGAACACTGAAGCTTTCTTT. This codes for CASSQASRRGNTEAFF.

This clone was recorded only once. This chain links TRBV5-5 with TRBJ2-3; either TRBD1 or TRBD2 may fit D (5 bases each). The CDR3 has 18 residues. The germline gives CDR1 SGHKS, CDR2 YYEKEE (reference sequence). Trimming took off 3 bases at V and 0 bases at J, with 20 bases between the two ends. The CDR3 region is CASSSPRERLPSTDTQYF. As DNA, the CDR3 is TGTGCCAGCAGCTCACCCAGGGAGCGCCTCCCTAGCACAGATACGCAGTATTTT.

This CDR3 reads CASRDTGTGELFF. For the CDR3, the DNA is TGTGCCAGCAGGGATACTGGCACCGGGGAGCTGTTTTTT. The chain joins TRBV27 to TRBJ2-2; D is ambiguous. V lost 6 bases and J lost 4, with 9 bases in between. There are 13 residues in the CDR3. Germline values: CDR1 MNHEY, CDR2 SMNVEV (reference sequence).

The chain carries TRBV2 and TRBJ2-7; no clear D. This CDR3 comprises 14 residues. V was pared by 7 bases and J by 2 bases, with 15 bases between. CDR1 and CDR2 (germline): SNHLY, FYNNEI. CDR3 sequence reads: CASKGSILPYEQYF. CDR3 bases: TGTGCCAGCAAGGGCAGCATCCTCCCCTACGAGCAGTACTTC.